The 4 T cell receptor beta chains below were found in one sample sequenced in a study of T cell changes during pregnancy in multiple sclerosis. The table came from immunoSEQ multiplex PCR; TCRdb's copy has only in-frame clones and leaves some out. There are about 75,000 clones in the sample; just over 90% occur only once, and 0.43% lies in the top ten. Sequencing used CD4+ T cells from peripheral blood mononuclear cells, obtained before pregnancy. The receptors were sampled from a female donor with multiple sclerosis, enrolled in a pregnancy study.

CDR3 nucleotide sequence: TGTGCCAGCAGTTTATATAGTGCGAACACTGAAGCTTTCTTT. Amino acids: CASSLYSANTEAFF. This chain uses TRBV28 with TRBJ1-1; D not certain. This CDR3 contains 14 residues. The germline V gene encodes CDR1 MDHEN and CDR2 SYDVKM. The germline V and J ends were trimmed by 1 base and 1 base, with 7 bases remaining between them.

V is TRBV7-8 and J is TRBJ2-3, with D possibly TRBD2 on 6 matching bases. CDR3 length equals 18 residues. Looked up from germline, CDR1 is SGHVS and CDR2 is FQNEAQ. Trimming cost V 2 bases and J 3 bases, with 21 bases left between them. As DNA, the CDR3 is TGTGCCAGCAGCTTAAGAGGTGCAAGGGTAGCGGTAACAGATACGCAGTATTTT. Translated: CASSLRGARVAVTDTQYF.

The chain employs TRBV7-9 and TRBJ1-2, with TRBD1 matching over 10 bases. The CDR3 runs to 13 residues. Per the germline V gene, CDR1 is SEHNR and CDR2 is FQNEAQ (reference sequence). Trimming at V came to 3 bases and at J to 6 bases, leaving 1 base not matched to a gene. The CDR3 region is CASSLGQGNGYTF. CDR3 in DNA: TGTGCCAGCAGCTTGGGACAGGGGAATGGCTACACCTTC. The full variable domain, completed using reference TRBV7-9 and TRBJ1-2, is DTGVSQNPRHKITKRGQNVTFRCDPISEHNRLYWYRQTLGQGPEFLTYFQNEAQLEKSRLLSDRFSAERPKGSFSTLEIQRTEQGDSAMYLCASSLGQGNGYTFGSGTRLTVV.

This clone occurred a few times. This chain joins TRBV2 and TRBJ1-4; 7 nucleotides line up with TRBD1. Germline CDR1 is SNHLY and CDR2 is FYNNEI. There are 13 residues in the CDR3. V trimming: 8 bases; J trimming: 5 bases; junction bases outside the gene matches: 5. The DNA for the CDR3 is TGTGCCAGCCAGGGGGGCATCAATGAAAAACTGTTTTTT. Translating it yields CASQGGINEKLFF.